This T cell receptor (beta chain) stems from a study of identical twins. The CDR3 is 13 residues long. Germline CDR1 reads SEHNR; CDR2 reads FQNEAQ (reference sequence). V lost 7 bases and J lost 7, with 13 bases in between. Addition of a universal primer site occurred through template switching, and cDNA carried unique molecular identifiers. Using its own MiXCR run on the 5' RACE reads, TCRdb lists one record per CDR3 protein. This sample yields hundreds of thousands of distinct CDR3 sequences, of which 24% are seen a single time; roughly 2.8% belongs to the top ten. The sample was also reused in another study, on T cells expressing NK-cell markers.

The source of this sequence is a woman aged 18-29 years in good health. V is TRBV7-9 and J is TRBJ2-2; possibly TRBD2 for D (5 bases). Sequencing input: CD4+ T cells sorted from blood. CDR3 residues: CASKGPGSGELFF. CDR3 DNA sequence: TGTGCCAGCAAGGGCCCGGGGAGCGGGGAGCTGTTTTTT.